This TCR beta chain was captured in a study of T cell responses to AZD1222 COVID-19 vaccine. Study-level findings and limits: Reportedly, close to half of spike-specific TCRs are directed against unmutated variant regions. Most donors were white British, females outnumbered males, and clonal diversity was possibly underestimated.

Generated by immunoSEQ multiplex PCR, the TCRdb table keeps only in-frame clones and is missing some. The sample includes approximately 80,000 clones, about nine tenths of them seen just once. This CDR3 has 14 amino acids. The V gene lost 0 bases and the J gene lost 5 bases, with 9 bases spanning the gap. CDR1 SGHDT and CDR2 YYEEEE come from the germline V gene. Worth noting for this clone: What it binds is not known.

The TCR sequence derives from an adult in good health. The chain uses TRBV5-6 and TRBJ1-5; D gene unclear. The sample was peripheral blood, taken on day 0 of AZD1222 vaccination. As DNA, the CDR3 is TGTGCCAGCAGCTTGGGGCCGGCTTATCAGCCCCAGCATTTT. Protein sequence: CASSLGPAYQPQHF.